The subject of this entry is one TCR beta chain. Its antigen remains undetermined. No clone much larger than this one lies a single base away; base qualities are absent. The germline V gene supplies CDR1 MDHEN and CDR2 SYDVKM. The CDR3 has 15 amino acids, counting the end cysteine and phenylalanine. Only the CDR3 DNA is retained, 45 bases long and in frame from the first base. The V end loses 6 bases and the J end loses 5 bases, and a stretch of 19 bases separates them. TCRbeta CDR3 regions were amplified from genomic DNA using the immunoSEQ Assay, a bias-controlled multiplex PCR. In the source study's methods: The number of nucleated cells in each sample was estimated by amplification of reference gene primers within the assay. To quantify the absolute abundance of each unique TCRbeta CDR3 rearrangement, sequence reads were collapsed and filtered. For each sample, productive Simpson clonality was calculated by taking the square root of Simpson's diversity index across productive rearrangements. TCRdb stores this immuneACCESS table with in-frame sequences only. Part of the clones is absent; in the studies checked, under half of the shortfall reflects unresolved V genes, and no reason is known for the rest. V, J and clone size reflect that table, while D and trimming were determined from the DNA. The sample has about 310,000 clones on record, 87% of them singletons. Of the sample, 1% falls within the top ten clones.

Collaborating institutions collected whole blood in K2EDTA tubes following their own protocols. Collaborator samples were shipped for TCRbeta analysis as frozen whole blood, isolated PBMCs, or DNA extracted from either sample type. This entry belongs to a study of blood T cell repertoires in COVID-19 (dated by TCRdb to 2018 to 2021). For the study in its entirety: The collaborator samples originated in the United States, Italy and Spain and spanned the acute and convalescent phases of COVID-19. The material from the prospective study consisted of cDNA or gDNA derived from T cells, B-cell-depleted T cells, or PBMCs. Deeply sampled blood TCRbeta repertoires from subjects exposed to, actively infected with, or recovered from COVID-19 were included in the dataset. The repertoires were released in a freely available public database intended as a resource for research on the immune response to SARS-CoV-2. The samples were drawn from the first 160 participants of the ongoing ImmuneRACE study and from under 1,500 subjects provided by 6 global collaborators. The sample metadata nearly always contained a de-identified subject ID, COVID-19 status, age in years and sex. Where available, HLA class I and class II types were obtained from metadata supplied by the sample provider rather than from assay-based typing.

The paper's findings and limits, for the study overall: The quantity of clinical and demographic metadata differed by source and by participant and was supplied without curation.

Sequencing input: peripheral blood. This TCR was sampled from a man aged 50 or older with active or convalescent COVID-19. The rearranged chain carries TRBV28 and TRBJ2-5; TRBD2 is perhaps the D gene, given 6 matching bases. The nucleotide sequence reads TGTGCCAGCAGCCCCGGGACTCACCCTTTGGAGACCCAGTACTTC. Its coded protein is CASSPGTHPLETQYF.